A selection of T cell receptor beta chains follows, all from one sample in a study of cytomegalovirus exposure and HLA in healthy donors. TCRdb keeps only in-frame clones here, not all; method: immunoSEQ multiplex PCR. Among 150,000 to 200,000 clones listed, approximately 88% were seen once. The sample consisted of PBMCs. Receptors were obtained from a boy aged 10-17 years in good health and CMV-seronegative. The CDR3 runs from the conserved cysteine through the conserved F or W. Fields, in order: V gene, D gene, CDR3 protein. D genes are given only for firm matches.

V: TRBV28
D: -
CDR3: CASSLRSTFGQPQHF

V: TRBV6-1
D: -
CDR3: CASRRVFDTEAFF

V: TRBV15
D: -
CDR3: CATSRGQRETQYF

V: TRBV5-1
D: -
CDR3: CASSSRQPNSPLHF

V: TRBV25-1
D: -
CDR3: CASSDKRGHTDTQYF

V: TRBV7-6
D: TRBD1
CDR3: CASSPVRLGTGPSGNTIYF

V: TRBV6-6
D: TRBD2
CDR3: CASTSTSGRVDEQFF

V: TRBV6-1
D: -
CDR3: CASSLIEHEANTQYF

V: TRBV7-9
D: -
CDR3: CASSSLGAVAFTEAFF

V: TRBV27
D: -
CDR3: CASSLKGFVNTEAFF

V: TRBV29-1
D: -
CDR3: CSAVPNSGNTIYF

V: TRBV6-5
D: -
CDR3: CASSYSPTGQSEAFF

V: TRBV30
D: TRBD2
CDR3: CAWRSGGNTGELFF

V: TRBV27
D: -
CDR3: CASSIIRDNRKKLFF